This is a list of T cell receptor beta chains from one sample in a study of early T cells in non-severe SARS-CoV-2 infection. TCRdb independently ran MiXCR on the 5' RACE reads; one entry per CDR3 protein. The sample includes over 90,000 distinct CDR3 sequences, roughly 14% of them seen just once. Material for sequencing was whole blood. These receptor sequences come from an adult who was a healthcare worker with PCR-confirmed SARS-CoV-2 infection or an uninfected control (not recorded which). Both conserved end residues are part of each CDR3. The D gene is left open where the match is weak. A clone size is listed for some rows: how often the clone was seen (once, few, many), or a class if it is expanded.

>.|TRBJ2-2|TRBV10-3|many
TGTGCCACCGGGAAAGACGGCAGGGACGGGGAGCTGTTTTTT
CATGKDGRDGELFF
>.|TRBJ2-5|TRBV5-1|.
TGCGCCAGCAGCTTGCAAGGGGCAGGGGAGACCCAGTACTTC
CASSLQGAGETQYF
>.|TRBJ2-3|TRBV7-9|.
TGTGCCAGCAGCCCCCCTGGTAGCAATCAGCCCCAGTATTTT
CASSPPGSNQPQYF
>TRBD1|TRBJ2-7|TRBV12-3/TRBV12-4|.
TGTGCCAGCAGCGGACAGGGCATTAGCTCCTACGAGCAGTACTTC
CASSGQGISSYEQYF
>.|TRBJ2-7|TRBV23-1|.
TGCGCCAGCCTTCCCGGGGCAGAACTCTACGAGCAGTACTTC
CASLPGAELYEQYF
>.|TRBJ2-1|TRBV20-1|few
TGCAGTGCTAGAGTCGGATCGAATCCTTCCTACAATGAGCAGTTCTTC
CSARVGSNPSYNEQFF
>.|TRBJ2-5|TRBV10-2|.
TGCGCCAGCAAGCCTAGGCCCTTCGGGACCCAGTACTTC
CASKPRPFGTQYF
>TRBD1|TRBJ2-7|TRBV7-9|.
TGTGCCAGCAGTAACGTACAGGGGTATGACGAGCAGTACTTC
CASSNVQGYDEQYF
>.|TRBJ2-3|TRBV9|few
TGTGCCAGCAGCGTAGCGCACAGCACAGATACGCAGTATTTT
CASSVAHSTDTQYF
>TRBD2|TRBJ2-7|TRBV5-1|few
TGCGCCAGCAGCTTACTAGGACTAGCCGGGTCTGAGGAGCAGTACTTC
CASSLLGLAGSEEQYF
>TRBD1|TRBJ2-7|TRBV28|.
TGTGCCAGCAGTCGGCCGGGACAGGGACCCACGCAGTACTTC
CASSRPGQGPTQYF
>.|TRBJ1-1|TRBV12-3/TRBV12-4|few
TGTGCCAGCAGTTACCCCATCGGGAACACTGAAGCTTTCTTT
CASSYPIGNTEAFF
>TRBD1|TRBJ1-2|TRBV7-3|few
TGTGCCAGCAGCTTCTCCCGGACAGGACTCTATGGCTACACCTTC
CASSFSRTGLYGYTF
>.|TRBJ2-7|TRBV21-1|many
TGTGCCAGCAGCATACCACCGGGACAGAGAAACTCCACCTTCTCCTACGAGCAGTACTTC
CASSIPPGQRNSTFSYEQYF
>TRBD1|TRBJ2-7|TRBV27|.
TGTGCCAGCAGCCCCGGGACAGAGAGCTCCTACGAGCAGTACTTC
CASSPGTESSYEQYF
>.|TRBJ2-7|TRBV28|many
TGTGCCAGCAGGTCTATGGGACTGAGCGTTGGCGAGCAGTACTTC
CASRSMGLSVGEQYF
>.|TRBJ1-1|TRBV20-1|.
TGCAGTGAGAGGGCGGACACTGAAGCTTTCTTT
CSERADTEAFF
>.|TRBJ2-1|TRBV7-9|few
TGTGCCAGCATAAGGGCTTCCTACAATGAGCAGTTCTTC
CASIRASYNEQFF
>TRBD2|TRBJ2-1|TRBV4-1|few
TGCGCCAGCAGAGGACTAGCGGATAACAATGAGCAGTTCTTC
CASRGLADNNEQFF
>.|TRBJ2-7|TRBV11-2|many
TGTGCCAGCAGCTTAGTAGCCGGGACGGCGACCTACGAGCAGTACTTC
CASSLVAGTATYEQYF
>.|TRBJ1-5|TRBV20-1|.
TGCAGTGCTGGAGACAATCAGCCCCAGCATTTT
CSAGDNQPQHF
>.|TRBJ1-5|TRBV4-3|few
TGCGCCAGCAGCCAAGACTCACGCGGGGGCGGCCAGCCCCAGCATTTT
CASSQDSRGGGQPQHF
>.|TRBJ1-5|TRBV21-1|many
TGTGCCAGGGGCCAAACGTGGGGAAGCAATCAGCCCCAGCATTTT
CARGQTWGSNQPQHF
>.|TRBJ2-1|TRBV29-1|few
TGCAGCGTTGGGGGGCTAAGGATAAAGGACAATGAGCAGTTCTTC
CSVGGLRIKDNEQFF
>.|TRBJ1-4|TRBV15|few
TGTGCCACCAGCCGATATGAAAAACTGTTTTTT
CATSRYEKLFF
>.|TRBJ1-1|TRBV24-1|many
TGTGCCACCATGAGGGAGGGGTACACTGAAGCTTTCTTT
CATMREGYTEAFF
>.|TRBJ2-2|TRBV7-2|few
TGTGCCAGCAGCTCTGCCAGGGAGCTGTTTTTT
CASSSARELFF
>.|TRBJ1-5|TRBV28|.
TGTGCCAGCAGTTTACCTGACAGCTCCAATCAGCCCCAGCATTTT
CASSLPDSSNQPQHF
>.|TRBJ2-2|TRBV4-1|.
TGCGCCAGCAGCCAACCGACAGGTCTCTCTCCCGGGGAGCTGTTTTTT
CASSQPTGLSPGELFF
>.|TRBJ2-7|TRBV30|few
TGTGCCTGGAGTGTACGCAGTCGCCCCTACGAGCAGTACTTC
CAWSVRSRPYEQYF
>.|TRBJ2-3|TRBV6-5|.
TGTGCCAGCAGTCCCGTTGGGGATACGCAGTATTTT
CASSPVGDTQYF
>.|TRBJ1-2|TRBV6-5|.
TGTGCCAGCAGTTACAAGGCCCAGGGTGAGGTTGGCTATGGCTACACCTTC
CASSYKAQGEVGYGYTF